Reported below is one TCR beta chain. Its cognate antigen is unknown. Germline values: CDR1 MNHEY, CDR2 SVGAGI. CDR3 size: 11 residues. Between the trimmed V and J ends, which lost 7 bases and 6 bases, there was a span of 6 bases. These data originate in a study of fetal regulatory T cell absence and autoimmunity. About the study: Exocrine pancreas autoimmunity occurred in IPEX patients lacking clinical diabetes. Notes on the study in general: In IPEX, the enrichment was taken to support antigen-driven autoimmunity before birth. Pancreas TCRs were oligoclonally enriched versus cord blood, some clones over 80-fold.

Sequencing was performed with immunoSEQ multiplex PCR; in TCRdb, only in-frame clones are kept and a portion is missing. The table shows about 95,000 clones, with 60% to 80% occurring only once. The chain is built from TRBV6-5 and TRBJ2-2; D is unresolved. Sample: pancreas tissue. The TCR comes from a male donor with IPEX syndrome. Here the CDR3 reads CASTDSGELFF. The CDR3 DNA reads as TGTGCCAGCACCGATTCCGGGGAGCTGTTTTTT.